These 4 T cell receptor beta chains share one sample of origin, sequenced in a study of low-dose radiotherapy and immunotherapy resistance in tumors. Alpha- and beta-chain coverage of first-strand cDNA came from TRAV- and TRBV-specific primers. The authors ran around 18 PCR cycles to amplify TCRs with a constant-region primer and V-primer adapter. TCRdb independently ran MiXCR on the reads; one entry per CDR3 protein. The data contain about 60,000 distinct CDR3 sequences, 20% to 25% of them seen just once; the ten biggest clones take up around 7%. Regarding time point: after trial treatment. Treatment here: LDRT plus nivolumab, ipilimumab, low-dose cyclophosphamide and aspirin (RACIN trial). Sample: PBMCs, taken after low-dose radiotherapy plus immunotherapy. The receptors were sampled from a male donor with prostate cancer.

This clonotype was observed at least ten times. This chain links TRBV5-4 with TRBJ2-1, with D uncertain. CDR3 size: 15 residues. The V end lost 1 base, the J end lost 2 bases, and 10 bases lay between the germline ends. Germline loops: CDR1 SGHNT, CDR2 YYREEE (reference sequence). The CDR3 protein is CASSLRRQTYNEQFF. The CDR3 DNA reads as TGTGCCAGCAGCTTGCGGCGGCAAACCTACAATGAGCAGTTCTTC.

This clonotype was seen repeatedly, ten times or more. The rearrangement uses TRBV4-1 and TRBJ1-2, with 8 bases matching TRBD1. Germline loops: CDR1 MGHRA, CDR2 YSYEKL. V lost 1 base and J lost 5; bases outside the gene matches: 9. This CDR3 region has 16 residues. The CDR3 loop reads CASSQVGQGGKYGYTF. Here the CDR3 DNA reads TGCGCCAGCAGCCAAGTAGGACAGGGTGGAAAATATGGCTACACCTTC.

This clonotype was recorded at least ten times. This rearrangement joins TRBV5-1 to TRBJ1-1; D is perhaps TRBD1 (5 bases). CDR1 is SGHRS and CDR2 is YFSETQ in the germline V gene. The CDR3 extends over 14 amino acids. The V end lost 1 base, the J end lost 7 bases, and 14 bases lay between the germline ends. The CDR3 bases are TGCGCCAGCAGCTTGCAGGGTATGGCACTTGAAGCTTTCTTT. Translated: CASSLQGMALEAFF.

V and J are TRBV6-4 and TRBJ2-3; either TRBD1 or TRBD2 may supply D (6 bases each). The V end was cut by 0 bases, the J end by 2 bases, with 9 bases between. The CDR3 sequence is 15 residues long. In germline, CDR1 is MRHNA, CDR2 SNTAGT. This chain's CDR3 is CASSDSTGATDTQYF. For the CDR3, the DNA is TGTGCCAGCAGTGACTCGACGGGGGCCACAGATACGCAGTATTTT.